The clone carrying this T cell receptor beta chain was recorded at least ten times. Its target is not known. The sample belongs to a study of T cells in Graves' hyperthyroidism and ophthalmopathy. Study observations and caveats: Model-based prediction identified ophthalmopathy a median around 6.7 months prior to its onset.

TCR beta CDR3 sequences were amplified from RNA transcripts. HTBI primers drove first-round RT-PCR of the TCR CDR3. In TCRdb, the multiplex PCR reads were re-called with MiXCR into one record per CDR3 protein. The sample carries roughly 380,000 distinct CDR3 sequences, about 15% recorded once. Germline lookup yields CDR1 SNHLY and CDR2 FYNNEI. V shed 7 bases and J shed 9 bases, with 22 bases lying between them. This CDR3 comprises 15 residues. Material for sequencing was blood. This chain connects TRBV2 to TRBJ2-1; perhaps TRBD2 as D (5 bases). This receptor was obtained from a woman aged 55 to 70 with Graves' hyperthyroidism. The CDR3 bases are TGTGCCAGCACCCTCTCGGGGTTGAACGAGGGTGAGCAGTTCTTC. Protein product: CASTLSGLNEGEQFF.